This T cell receptor (beta chain) derives from a study of shared clonotypes between healthy human individuals. As for the study in general: Researchers assigned three CD4 naive, three CD4 memory, two CD8 naive and one CD8 memory plate to each donor. Overall study findings and caveats: When compared with the clonotypes that were shared by all four sorted-subset donors, the non-shared clonotypes turned out to have lower generation probabilities.

Regarding this clone: Its specificity is unknown.

The method was immunoSEQ multiplex PCR; TCRdb's version includes in-frame clones alone and lacks a portion of them. The table shows about 2 million clones, with approximately 95% occurring only once. From germline, CDR1 is MNHNS and CDR2 SASEGT. V lost 1 base and J 2 bases, leaving 12 bases between the germline ends. The CDR3 runs to 15 residues. It was CD45RO-negative cells, positively selected for CCR7, that made up naive CD8 cells, with terminally differentiated effector memory CD45RA+ cells excluded. The TCR originated in a man younger than 35 in good health. What was sequenced was naive CD8+ T cells sorted from blood. This chain links TRBV6-1 with TRBJ2-7; D possibly corresponds to TRBD1 (6 bases). The CDR3 protein is CASSEGTGIPYEQYF. As DNA, the CDR3 is TGTGCCAGCAGTGAAGGAACAGGGATCCCCTACGAGCAGTACTTC.